This entry is about one T cell receptor beta chain. The trim removed 5 bases at V and 7 bases at J, leaving 2 bases unmatched. Germline V gene sequence: CDR1 SGHTA, CDR2 FQGTGA. The CDR3 is made up of 12 amino acids. This entry is derived from a study of CD8+CD57+ T cells in acquired aplastic anemia. Investigators profiled TCR beta VDJ and CDR3 from genomic DNA template. TCRdb recomputed calls from the reads with MiXCR, one row per CDR3 protein. The sample records approximately 250,000 distinct CDR3 sequences, roughly 82% being singletons. Patients picked for sequencing had shown CD8+CD57+ cell expansion detected by flow cytometry.

Input material: sorted CD4+, CD8+, or CD8+CD57+ T cells (not recorded which) from PBMCs. J is TRBJ1-1 and V is TRBV7-3; 9 bases are shared with TRBD1. This TCR came from a human donor with aplastic anemia. This CDR3 reads CASSRQGGEAFF. CDR3 DNA: TGTGCCAGCAGCCGACAGGGGGGTGAAGCTTTCTTT.